Here is one T cell receptor (beta chain) with its context. This clone's antigen is unknown. No much larger clone is present one base from it, and per-base qualities are unavailable. Other DNA sequences in this sample translate to the same CDR3. The sample is drawn from a study of cytomegalovirus exposure and HLA in healthy donors (TCRdb year 2017). Some background on the complete study: The 666 repertoires of the first cohort and the roughly 110 validation repertoires were produced on the same platform, according to a later analysis. The study aimed to test whether signatures of past pathogen exposure could be identified by cataloging public T cell receptors. Along with the approximately 700-subject first cohort, a separate validation cohort of roughly 110 different subjects was used. The study combined high-throughput TCR immunosequencing, statistical association of individual TCRs with disease status, and machine learning to predict cytomegalovirus infection status. General conclusions and limits of the study: The authors suggested that the approach could potentially be generalized to other disease states and immunological phenotypes. Across donors, most TCR sequences were observed very rarely, whereas some public TCRs were present in many individuals. The classifier was reported to diagnose cytomegalovirus status with high specificity and sensitivity in both the original and validation cohorts. In vitro tests confirmed that a few of the cytomegalovirus-associated TCR beta chains recognize cytomegalovirus antigens. A later analysis found that TCRs clustered in the first cohort also tended to co-occur in the 120 validation repertoires, with more than 90% of cluster scores above 0. In the study, approximately 160 TCR beta chains were listed as associated with cytomegalovirus. All 130 or so repertoires were used to score co-occurrence in the validation cohort in a later analysis, because that analysis had no HLA typing for the cohort.

The donors belonged to the validation cohort of roughly 120 subjects, which was separate from the roughly 670-subject first cohort. Inclusive of the bounding cysteine and phenylalanine, the CDR3 is 13 residues long. This entry keeps only the CDR3 DNA: 39 bases, framed from base 1. From the germline V gene, CDR1 is KGHSH and CDR2 is LQKENI. A distance of 7 bases separates the germline ends of V and J, which lose 3 bases and 4 bases respectively. Library construction relied on the immunoSEQ multiplex PCR assay. The source study handled its data this way. A statistical classification framework was built for diagnosing cytomegalovirus status from the catalog of TCR beta chain sequences. The table was pulled from immuneACCESS by TCRdb, which kept in-frame rearrangements only. Such tables lose some clones; where checked, under half of the loss comes from unresolved V genes, and the rest has no known cause. V and J calls plus clone size are reproduced from that table; the DNA served to infer D and trimming. In all, the sample holds approximately 300,000 clones, and roughly 89% of those were seen once. The ten largest account for around 0.84% of the sample.

The receptor comes from a woman aged 18-30 years in good health and CMV-seronegative. What was sequenced was PBMCs. This chain is built from TRBV18 and TRBJ1-5; too little of a D gene remains to name it. CDR3 protein: CASSPSENQPQHF. The DNA reads as follows: TGTGCCAGCTCACCCTCAGAAAATCAGCCCCAGCATTTT.